The 14 T cell receptor beta chains below come from one sample, sequenced in a study of T cells after yellow fever vaccination. TCRdb re-derived calls from the 5' RACE reads in MiXCR, one entry per CDR3 protein. The top ten clones hold about 40% of a sample with approximately 90,000 distinct CDR3 sequences, 5.8% of them seen once. The sequenced sample was CD8+ T cells sorted from PBMCs, obtained 10 days after the yellow fever booster vaccination. The receptors here all came from a man aged 18 to 29 who received the YFV17D yellow fever vaccine.

This clonotype was seen more than once but under ten times. The V and J genes are TRBV6-6 and TRBJ1-5, with a tentative D call TRBD1 (5 bases). There are 15 residues in the CDR3. Germline assignment: CDR1 MNHNY and CDR2 SVGAGI (reference sequence). V was trimmed by 5 bases and J by 5 bases, leaving 16 bases between them. CDR3: CASSPPEGWDQPQHF. The CDR3 DNA is TGTGCCAGCAGTCCCCCGGAGGGGTGGGATCAGCCCCAGCATTTT.

The chain employs TRBV4-1 and TRBJ1-5; D is possibly TRBD1 (5 bases). Germline lookup yields CDR1 MGHRA and CDR2 YSYEKL. With 3 bases removed from V and 2 bases from J, the gap between germline ends came to 14 bases. This CDR3 contains 16 residues. The CDR3: CASSHGTRDRNQPQHF. As DNA, the CDR3 is TGCGCCAGCAGCCATGGAACCCGGGACCGCAATCAGCCCCAGCATTTT.

This clonotype was detected a few times. The chain recombines TRBV6-5 with TRBJ2-1, with D possibly being TRBD1 (5 bases). The CDR3 length is 12 residues. Looked up from germline, CDR1 is MNHEY and CDR2 is SVGAGI. V gave up 7 bases and J gave up 2 bases, with 6 bases separating them. CDR3 DNA: TGTGCCAGCACAGGGACCTACAATGAGCAGTTCTTC. Translating gives CASTGTYNEQFF.

The sample holds a few counts of this clonotype. The chain couples TRBV2 to TRBJ2-3, with 15 bases matching TRBD2. The CDR3 runs 15 residues. Germline trimming cut 7 bases from V and 3 bases from J; bases unmatched to any gene: 2. Germline assignment: CDR1 SNHLY and CDR2 FYNNEI. The CDR3 is CASKGTSGGTDTQYF. The CDR3 bases are TGTGCCAGCAAGGGGACTAGCGGGGGGACAGATACGCAGTATTTT. Filled out from reference TRBV2 and TRBJ2-3, the complete variable domain reads EPEVTQTPSHQVTQMGQEVILRCVPISNHLYFYWYRQILGQKVEFLVSFYNNEISEKSEIFDDQFSVERPDGSNFTLKIRSTKLEDSAMYFCASKGTSGGTDTQYFGPGTRLTVL.

The rearrangement links TRBV3-2 to TRBJ2-7; the table's D call TRBD1 went unverified against the DNA. TRBV3-2 is given as a pseudogene. This CDR3 is 16 amino acids long. CDR3: CASSQDSGGRLDEQYF. The CDR3 bases are TGTGCCAGCAGCCAAGACTCCGGGGGGCGGCTGGACGAGCAGTACTTC.

V is TRBV4-3 and J is TRBJ1-2, with 7 positions matching TRBD1. Per the germline V gene, CDR1 is LGHNA and CDR2 is YSLEER. CDR3 size: 14 residues. The ends lost 2 bases at V and 3 bases at J; junction bases unmatched: 3. The CDR3 here is CASSQQGEDYGYTF. In DNA, the CDR3 is TGCGCCAGCAGCCAACAGGGGGAGGACTATGGCTACACCTTC.

This clonotype was counted only a few times. V is TRBV28 and J is TRBJ2-7; D remains unclear. CDR3 size: 14 residues. V gave up 4 bases and J gave up 1 base, with 11 bases separating them. In germline, CDR1 is MDHEN, CDR2 SYDVKM. This CDR3 is CASSYGPSSYEQYV. The DNA for the CDR3 is TGTGCCAGCAGTTACGGGCCATCTTCCTACGAGCAGTACGTC.

The table lists this clonotype with a few counts. The rearrangement joins TRBV27 to TRBJ2-2, with TRBD1 identical over 9 bases. Looked up from germline, CDR1 is MNHEY and CDR2 is SMNVEV (reference sequence). The CDR3 runs to 16 residues. Trimming cost V 5 bases and J 7 bases; bases outside gene matches: 11. Here the CDR3 reads CASSITGGVSFGELFF. For the CDR3, the DNA is TGTGCCAGCAGTATCACAGGGGGCGTTTCTTTCGGGGAGCTGTTTTTT.

This clonotype was counted between two and nine times. The chain uses TRBV10-3 and TRBJ1-5; D gene unclear. Deletions cut 6 bases from V and 1 base from J, with 7 bases between. The CDR3 is 13 amino acids. Looked up from germline, CDR1 is ENHRY and CDR2 is SYGVKD. CDR3 loop: CAIRKDSNQPQHF. The CDR3 DNA is TGTGCCATCAGAAAGGACAGCAATCAGCCCCAGCATTTT.

In this sample, this clonotype turned up a few times. The chain uses TRBV10-1 and TRBJ2-1; the match to TRBD2 covers 12 bases. V lost 8 bases and J lost 0; bases outside the gene matches: 8. Germline V lookup: CDR1 WNHNN, CDR2 SYGVQD (reference sequence). The CDR3 has 17 residues. In nucleotides, the CDR3 is TGCGCCAGCGGCACTAGCGGGGGGATCCACTCCTACAATGAGCAGTTCTTC. It is translated as CASGTSGGIHSYNEQFF.

Only a few counts were recorded for this clonotype. The V gene is TRBV19, the J gene TRBJ1-1; a weak D match, TRBD1 (6 bases). The length of the CDR3 is 16 residues. CDR1 is LNHDA, CDR2 SQIVND, per germline (reference sequence). V lost 4 bases to trimming and J lost 0 bases, with 15 bases between them. The CDR3 here is CASSTPWTVMNTEAFF. The CDR3 DNA follows: TGTGCCAGTAGTACACCATGGACAGTCATGAACACTGAAGCTTTCTTT.

This clonotype was counted at least ten times. The rearrangement uses TRBV6-4 and TRBJ2-1, with 12 bases identical to TRBD1. The length of the CDR3 is 18 residues. V shed 2 bases and J 8 bases; nucleotides not matched to a gene: 13. Per germline, CDR1 MRHNA and CDR2 SNTAGT. The CDR3, as DNA: TGTGCCAGCAGTGACGGCCCCGGGACAGGGGGCGAAAAGGATGAGCAGTTCTTC. This gives the protein CASSDGPGTGGEKDEQFF.

In its sample, this clonotype was seen many times. The chain is built from TRBV5-1 and TRBJ2-2, with D perhaps matching TRBD2 (5 bases). Germline lookup yields CDR1 SGHRS and CDR2 YFSETQ. Trimming left V 3 bases short and J 7 bases short, with 13 bases between. The CDR3 consists of 14 residues. CDR3 nucleotides: TGCGCCAGCAGCTGGAGGTCGGTTGGCGGGGAGCTGTTTTTT. Translation: CASSWRSVGGELFF.

This chain joins TRBV20-1 and TRBJ2-1; D gene ambiguous. Per the germline V gene, CDR1 is DFQATT and CDR2 is SNEGSKA (reference sequence). The V end lost 4 bases, the J end lost 0 bases, and 13 bases lay between the germline ends. The CDR3 is 15 residues long. CDR3 nucleotides: TGCAGTGCTAAGAATTCCGGTAGCTCCTACAATGAGCAGTTCTTC. Protein sequence: CSAKNSGSSYNEQFF.